The present TCR beta chain was sequenced within a study of neurological immune-mediated disorders. Study-level points and caveats: HTLV-1-associated myelopathy displayed the greatest TCR clonal expansion, and multiple sclerosis exhibited the smallest, lower than that of healthy controls.

The V gene lost 10 bases and the J gene lost 1 base, with 14 bases spanning the gap. The CDR3 has 13 amino acids. This clonotype was detected ten times or more. As yet, its antigen is unknown. TCRdb analysed the 5' RACE reads with MiXCR anew, one entry per CDR3 protein. Of roughly 100,000 distinct CDR3 sequences listed, 3.5% to 4% are singletons. Sequencing input: PBMCs. This receptor was identified in a woman aged 18-29 years with multiple sclerosis. The chain combines TRBV12-3 or TRBV12-4 with TRBJ2-7; tentatively, D is TRBD1 (6 bases). CDR3 sequence (DNA): TGTGCCACCGGATCGACAGGATCCTACGAGCAGTACTTC. It translates to CATGSTGSYEQYF.